These 19 T cell receptor beta chains were sequenced from one sample in a study of glioma-infiltrating T cells. The iRepertoire nested amplicon-rescue multiplex PCR amplified TCR alpha and beta CDR3s from RNA. TCRdb called the multiplex PCR reads again in MiXCR, with one record for every CDR3 protein. The top ten clones hold roughly two fifths of a sample with over 80,000 distinct CDR3 sequences, approximately 42% of them seen once. Source material: glioma tissue, nonneoplastic brain tissue, or PBMCs (not recorded which). The source of these receptors is a human donor with low-grade glioma or glioblastoma, undergoing nonglioma brain surgery, or in good health (not recorded which).

About this clonotype: This may stem from a read error, because a much larger clone lies one nucleotide away. The rearrangement joins TRBV2 to TRBJ2-1; D unresolved. The end of the DNA aligns better with TRBJ2-5, so the J call may be wrong. Germline lookup yields CDR1 SNHLY and CDR2 FYNNEI. The CDR3 has 13 residues. The CDR3 loop reads CASSESAEGTQYF. The CDR3 region has the DNA TGTGCCAGCAGTGAATCGGCGGAAGGGACCCAGTACTTC.

This chain uses TRBV18 with TRBJ2-3; either TRBD1 or TRBD2 may supply D (5 bases each). Trimming pared 4 bases from V and 4 bases from J, leaving 27 bases between. The CDR3 sequence is 19 residues long. The germline CDR1 and CDR2 sequences are KGHSH and LQKENI. The CDR3 DNA is TGTGCCAGCTCACTTCTCCGGGGCAGGACATTTGGCGGCCCAGATACGCAGTATTTT. Translation gives CASSLLRGRTFGGPDTQYF.

Comments on this clonotype: A much larger clonotype is one base distant, so this may be a read error. This sequence joins TRBV7-9 and TRBJ1-1; D ambiguous. The germline gives CDR1 SEHNR, CDR2 FQNEAQ (reference sequence). The CDR3 consists of 11 residues. The ends were cut back, 5 bases at V and 3 bases at J, with 4 bases in the middle. This CDR3 reads CASSKYTEAFF. CDR3 coding DNA: TGTGCCAGCAGCAAGTACACTGAAGCTTTCTTT.

Regarding this clonotype: The junction departs from germline at one end; a sequencing error may be responsible. The chain carries TRBV19 and TRBJ2-5; D could derive from TRBD1 or TRBD2 (5 bases each). Germline assignment: CDR1 LNHDA and CDR2 SQIVND (reference sequence). The CDR3 contains 13 residues. In nucleotides, the CDR3 is TGTGCCGGTAGTCCGGGGCTGGCGCAGACCCAGTACTTC. As protein: CAGSPGLAQTQYF.

This clonotype was recorded many times. The chain links TRBV5-4 to TRBJ1-2, with a weak D call TRBD1 (5 bases). Trimming took 6 bases from V and 6 from J, leaving 24 bases between them. The CDR3 length is 16 residues. The germline CDR1 and CDR2 sequences are SGHNT and YYREEE (reference sequence). CDR3 nucleotide sequence: TGTGCCAGCACCGTGGAATGGGCAGCGGGGCCCGATGGCTACACCTTC. Translated, it gives CASTVEWAAGPDGYTF. The full variable domain, in which reference TRBV5-4 and TRBJ1-2 provide the parts outside the CDR3, is ETGVTQSPTHLIKTRGQQVTLRCSSQSGHNTVSWYQQALGQGPQFIFQYYREEENGRGNFPPRFSGLQFPNYSSELNVNALELDDSALYLCASTVEWAAGPDGYTFGSGTRLTVV.

This clonotype has at least ten counts. The V and J genes are TRBV18 and TRBJ2-3; 8 nucleotides line up with TRBD2. The CDR3 loop spans 15 amino acids. V was pared by 2 bases and J by 4 bases, with 5 bases of the junction left unmatched. Germline V gene data show CDR1 as KGHSH and CDR2 as LQKENI. CDR3 residues: CASSPSGSNPDTQYF. The DNA of the CDR3 is TGTGCCAGCTCACCAAGCGGGAGCAACCCAGATACGCAGTATTTT. Based on the CDR3 plus reference TRBV18 and TRBJ2-3, the full variable domain is NAGVMQNPRHLVRRRGQEARLRCSPMKGHSHVYWYRQLPEEGLKFMVYLQKENIIDESGMPKERFSAEFPKEGPSILRIQQVVRGDSAAYFCASSPSGSNPDTQYFGPGTRLTVL.

This clonotype was counted many times. This chain uses TRBV5-1 with TRBJ1-1; D gene ambiguous. The CDR3 has 16 amino acids. Germline V CDR1 and CDR2: SGHRS, YFSETQ. Trimming left V 0 bases short and J 8 bases short, with 20 bases between. The CDR3 spells CASSLAGNSPHLEAFF. CDR3 sequence (DNA): TGCGCCAGCAGCTTGGCCGGAAACTCCCCCCATTTGGAAGCTTTCTTT.

This clonotype was counted at least ten times. The chain has TRBV20-1 and TRBJ1-1, with a possible D match to TRBD1 (5 bases). Between the trimmed V and J ends, which lost 0 bases and 3 bases, there was a span of 14 bases. Per the germline V gene, CDR1 is DFQATT and CDR2 is SNEGSKA (reference sequence). The CDR3 consists of 15 residues. CDR3 in DNA: TGCAGTGCTAGAGATTTGAGGGGCGCGCACACTGAAGCTTTCTTT. Translation: CSARDLRGAHTEAFF.

Points on this clonotype: One base away lies a much larger clone, so this may be a sequencing read error. This chain connects TRBV2 to TRBJ2-7; 8 bases agree with TRBD1. CDR1 is SNHLY and CDR2 is FYNNEI in the germline V gene. The length of the CDR3 is 15 residues. Trimming removed 2 bases from V and 4 bases from J; junction bases left unmatched: 7. CDR3 in amino acids: CASSEHPGGAYEQYF. The CDR3 DNA is TGTGCCAGCAGTGAACACCCAGGGGGCGCGTACGAGCAGTACTTC.

This clonotype was counted ten times or more. V gene TRBV6-2 or TRBV6-3 combines with J gene TRBJ2-3, with 7 bases fitting TRBD1. J was trimmed by 3 bases and V by 6 bases; bases with no gene match: 6. CDR1 is MNHEY, CDR2 SVGEGT, per germline. There are 14 residues in the CDR3. The CDR3 DNA reads as TGTGCCAGCAGATCCGACAGGGTGACAGATACGCAGTATTTT. Protein sequence: CASRSDRVTDTQYF.

A note on this clonotype: This may be a read error: a much more frequent sequence differs by one nucleotide. The genes are TRBV19 and TRBJ2-2, with D hard to call. The CDR3 contains 15 residues. The V gene lost 3 bases and the J gene lost 0 bases, with 8 bases spanning the gap. CDR1 LNHDA and CDR2 SQIVND come from the germline V gene (reference sequence). Written as DNA, the CDR3 is TGTGCCAGTAGTATCAAAGGACCGAACACCGGGGAGCTGTTTTTT. Protein: CASSIKGPNTGELFF.

This chain uses TRBV9 with TRBJ1-1, with TRBD1 matching over 7 bases. The length of the CDR3 is 14 residues. The germline V gene encodes CDR1 SGDLS and CDR2 YYNGEE. The ends lost 4 bases at V and 4 bases at J; junction bases unmatched: 7. The CDR3 loop reads CASSSQTGFTEAFF. CDR3 DNA sequence: TGTGCCAGCAGCTCACAGACAGGGTTCACTGAAGCTTTCTTT.

This clonotype was seen at least ten times. The chain combines TRBV11-3 with TRBJ2-7, with a possible D match to TRBD2 (5 bases). This CDR3 is built from 15 residues. Germline V lookup: CDR1 SGHNT, CDR2 YENEEA. The germline V and J ends were trimmed by 3 bases and 0 bases, with 12 bases remaining between them. The CDR3: CASSFLAVSSYEQYF. As DNA, the CDR3 is TGTGCCAGCAGCTTTCTAGCCGTTAGCTCCTACGAGCAGTACTTC.

Only a few counts were recorded for this clonotype. The genes are TRBV9 and TRBJ1-1; 9 positions match TRBD1. CDR3 length: 19 amino acids. Germline V CDR1 and CDR2: SGDLS, YYNGEE. V gave up 0 bases and J gave up 3 bases; unmatched junction bases: 15. CDR3 sequence reads: CASSVERLGTGLTDTEAFF. CDR3 sequence (DNA): TGTGCCAGCAGCGTAGAACGGCTTGGGACAGGGTTAACGGACACTGAAGCTTTCTTT.

This clonotype was observed many times. The V call is TRBV5-1, the J call TRBJ2-5; 7 bases map to TRBD2. The junction had 17 bases not matched to a gene; V was cut back by 5 bases and J by 4 bases. CDR1 is SGHRS, CDR2 YFSETQ, per germline. The CDR3 is 17 amino acids. The CDR3 DNA sequence: TGCGCCAGCAGTACAAAGACACTGGCGGGAGTTCGAGAGACCCAGTACTTC. Translating gives CASSTKTLAGVRETQYF. The full variable domain, rest sourced from reference TRBV5-1 and TRBJ2-5, is KAGVTQTPRYLIKTRGQQVTLSCSPISGHRSVSWYQQTPGQGLQFLFEYFSETQRNKGNFPGRFSGRQFSNSRSEMNVSTLELGDSALYLCASSTKTLAGVRETQYFGPGTRLLVL.

In the case of this clonotype: At one end the junction does not follow the germline gene, possibly because of a read error. This CDR3 reads CANSLLVGTSHDGQFF. In DNA form, the CDR3 reads TGTGCCAACAGCTTATTGGTGGGAACTTCCCATGATGGGCAGTTCTTC. This chain links TRBV7-9 with TRBJ2-1, with D hard to call. Germline assignment: CDR1 SEHNR and CDR2 FQNEAQ (reference sequence). The CDR3 has 16 residues.

Concerning this clonotype: It may be a read error: a sequence one base away is much more abundant. J is TRBJ1-6 and V is TRBV18; D not certain. Germline V gene lookup returns CDR1 KGHSH and CDR2 LQKENI. The CDR3 covers 14 residues. CDR3 sequence reads: CASPPAGYNSPLHF. CDR3 DNA sequence: TGTGCCAGCCCACCAGCAGGATATAATTCACCCCTCCACTTT.

This clonotype was seen ten or more times. CDR3 DNA: TGTGCCAGCAGTCCTAGCCTTATGACAGGTTACAATCAGCCCCAGCATTTT. This gives the protein CASSPSLMTGYNQPQHF. The chain couples TRBV12-3 or TRBV12-4 to TRBJ1-5, with D possibly being TRBD1 (6 bases). CDR3 length equals 17 residues. V lost 5 bases, J lost 3 bases, and 20 bases lay in between.

The CDR3 sequence is CASSQVDGGGWETQYF. In DNA, the CDR3 is TGTGCCAGCAGCCAAGTGGACGGGGGGGGGTGGGAGACCCAGTACTTC. The chain joins TRBV3-1 to TRBJ2-5; 8 positions match TRBD2. Per the germline V gene, CDR1 is LGHDT and CDR2 is YNNKEL (reference sequence). The CDR3 runs to 16 residues. Trimming took 1 base from V and 5 from J; bases not matched to a gene: 9.